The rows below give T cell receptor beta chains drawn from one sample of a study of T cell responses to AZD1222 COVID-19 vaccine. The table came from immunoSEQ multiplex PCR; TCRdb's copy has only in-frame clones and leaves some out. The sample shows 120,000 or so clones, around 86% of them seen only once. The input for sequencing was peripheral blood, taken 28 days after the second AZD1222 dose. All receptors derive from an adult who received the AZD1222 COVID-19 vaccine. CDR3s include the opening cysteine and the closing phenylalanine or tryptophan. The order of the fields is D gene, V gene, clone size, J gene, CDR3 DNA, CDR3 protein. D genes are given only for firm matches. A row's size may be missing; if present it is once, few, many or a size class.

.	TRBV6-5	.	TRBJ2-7	TGTGCCAGCATCCCCGGACACTTCTCCTACGAGCAGTACTTC	CASIPGHFSYEQYF
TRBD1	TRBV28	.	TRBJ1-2	TGTGCCAGCAGTTTAACAGGGGCCGATGGCTACACCTTC	CASSLTGADGYTF
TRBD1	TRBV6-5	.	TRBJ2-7	TGTGCCAGCAGTTCAGGGACAGGGGGTTACGAGCAGTACTTC	CASSSGTGGYEQYF
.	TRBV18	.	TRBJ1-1	TGTGCCAGCTCACGGGAGAGCATGAACACTGAAGCTTTCTTT	CASSRESMNTEAFF
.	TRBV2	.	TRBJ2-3	TGTGCCAGCAGTGAAGGGCCGGGCACAGATACGCAGTATTTT	CASSEGPGTDTQYF
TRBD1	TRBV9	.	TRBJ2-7	TGTGCCAGCAGCTCCGGGACAGGGTTCTACGAGCAGTACTTC	CASSSGTGFYEQYF
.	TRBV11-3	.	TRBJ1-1	TGTGCCAGCAGCCGCGTGCGGAGGAACACTGAAGCTTTCTTT	CASSRVRRNTEAFF
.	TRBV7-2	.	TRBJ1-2	TGTGCCAGCAGCTTAGGGGGCAGAACTTCTAACTATGGCTACACCTTC	CASSLGGRTSNYGYTF
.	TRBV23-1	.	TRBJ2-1	TGCGCCAGCAGCCACAGGGCCGATCACCATTACAATGAGCAGTTCTTC	CASSHRADHHYNEQFF
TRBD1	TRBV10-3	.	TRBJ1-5	TGTGCCATCAGTGGGACAGGGGGCAATCAGCCCCAGCATTTT	CAISGTGGNQPQHF
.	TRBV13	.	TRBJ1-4	TGTGCCAGCAGCGCGTCAGCCGGGACCACTAATGAAAAACTGTTTTTT	CASSASAGTTNEKLFF
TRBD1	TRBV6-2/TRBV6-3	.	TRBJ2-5	TGTGCCAGCAGCTGGGGACAGGCCGACCAAGAGACCCAGTACTTC	CASSWGQADQETQYF
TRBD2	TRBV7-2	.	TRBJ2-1	TGTGCCAGCAGCTTAGCGCAGGGTAGCGGGGGGACTTACAATGAGCAGTTCTTC	CASSLAQGSGGTYNEQFF
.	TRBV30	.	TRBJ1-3	TGTGCCTGGAGTGGAAATTACCGAAACACCATATATTTT	CAWSGNYRNTIYF
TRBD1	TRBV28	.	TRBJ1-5	TGTGCCAGCAGCGTAACAGGGGGCCCCTCGGGCAATCAGCCCCAGCATTTT	CASSVTGGPSGNQPQHF
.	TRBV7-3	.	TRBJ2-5	TGTGCCAGCAGCTTAAGTATTCAAGAGACCCAGTACTTC	CASSLSIQETQYF
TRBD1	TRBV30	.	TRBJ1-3	TGTGCCTGGGGGACAGGGACGGGAGGAAACACCATATATTTT	CAWGTGTGGNTIYF
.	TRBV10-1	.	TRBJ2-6	TGCGCCAGCAGTGAGACACTAGAGGACCCTGGGGCCAACGTCCTGACTTTC	CASSETLEDPGANVLTF
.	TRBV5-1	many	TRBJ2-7	TGCGCCAGCAGCTTGGCCCTGTTCGGTGACTACGAGCAGTACTTC	CASSLALFGDYEQYF
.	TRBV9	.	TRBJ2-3	TGTGCCAGCAGCGTAGGGAAAGGGCTAAACACAGATACGCAGTATTTT	CASSVGKGLNTDTQYF
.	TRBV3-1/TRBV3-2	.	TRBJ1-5	TGTGCCAGCAGCCAAAGTCGAGGGGGTAGCAATCAGCCCCAGCATTTT	CASSQSRGGSNQPQHF
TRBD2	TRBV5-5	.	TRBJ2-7	TGTGCCAGCAGCGGCACCGGGACTAGTATCTACGAGCAGTACTTC	CASSGTGTSIYEQYF
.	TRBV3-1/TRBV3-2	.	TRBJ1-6	TGTGCCAGCAGCCCGGGACGGCGGCCGAATTCACCCCTCCACTTT	CASSPGRRPNSPLHF
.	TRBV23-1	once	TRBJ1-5	TGCGCCGAAAGCCCTGGCCACTTTAGCAATCAGCCCCAGCATTTT	CAESPGHFSNQPQHF
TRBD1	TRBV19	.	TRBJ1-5	TGTGCCAGTAGTTACTCCGGGACAGGGGTCAATCAGCCCCAGCATTTT	CASSYSGTGVNQPQHF
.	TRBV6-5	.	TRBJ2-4	TGTGCCAGCAGTTACGACTTAGCCAAAAACATTCAGTACTTC	CASSYDLAKNIQYF
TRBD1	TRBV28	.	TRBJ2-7	TGTGCCAGCAACCTCGGGACAGGGTCGCACGAGCAGTACTTC	CASNLGTGSHEQYF
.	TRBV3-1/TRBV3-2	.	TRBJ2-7	TGTGCCAGCAGCCAAGGAGGGTCGGGGCCCTACGAGCAGTACTTC	CASSQGGSGPYEQYF
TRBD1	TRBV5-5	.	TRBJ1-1	TGTGCCAGCAGCTTGGATGGACAGGGGAGGTCAGAAGCTTTCTTT	CASSLDGQGRSEAFF
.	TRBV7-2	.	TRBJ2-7	TGTGCCAGCAGCTTAGGTTTCCAGACCTACGAGCAGTACTTC	CASSLGFQTYEQYF
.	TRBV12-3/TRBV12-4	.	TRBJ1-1	TGTGCCAGCAGTATCGGTCCTCCTGAAGCTTTCTTT	CASSIGPPEAFF
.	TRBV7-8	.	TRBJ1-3	TGTGCCAGCAGCAGGGGGGCCGGAAACACCATATATTTT	CASSRGAGNTIYF
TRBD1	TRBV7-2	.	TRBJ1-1	TGTGCCAGCAGCTCTTGGGGAGGGGGCTCAACGACTGAAGCTTTCTTT	CASSSWGGGSTTEAFF
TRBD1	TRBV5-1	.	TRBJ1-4	TGCGCCAGCAGCGGGACAGGGGCTGCTAATGAAAAACTGTTTTTT	CASSGTGAANEKLFF
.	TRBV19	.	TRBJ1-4	TGTGCCAGTAAGGACAGCTCTAATGAAAAACTGTTTTTT	CASKDSSNEKLFF
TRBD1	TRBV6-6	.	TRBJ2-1	TGTGCCAGCAACATGGGACAGGGTTACAATGAGCAGTTCTTC	CASNMGQGYNEQFF
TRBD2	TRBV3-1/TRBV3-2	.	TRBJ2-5	TGTGCCAGCAGCCAAGGCCTCGGCGGGGGGGCGTGGGAGACCCAGTACTTC	CASSQGLGGGAWETQYF
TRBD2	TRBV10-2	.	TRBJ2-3	TGCGCCAGCAGTGGGACTAGCGGGTTGACAGATACGCAGTATTTT	CASSGTSGLTDTQYF
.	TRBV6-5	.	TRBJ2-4	TGTGCCAGCATTGGACACTTAGCCAAAAACATTCAGTACTTC	CASIGHLAKNIQYF
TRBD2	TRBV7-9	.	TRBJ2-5	TGTGCCAGCAGTCCGACTAGCGGGGGATTCCAAGAGACCCAGTACTTC	CASSPTSGGFQETQYF
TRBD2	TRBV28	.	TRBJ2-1	TGTGCCAGCAGTTCCCCAACCAGCGGGGGGCCCTACAATGAGCAGTTCTTC	CASSSPTSGGPYNEQFF